A selection of T cell receptor beta chains follows, all from one sample in a study of beta chain features in type 1 diabetes. Profiled with immunoSEQ multiplex PCR; TCRdb holds only in-frame clones, not every one. Among about 140,000 clones listed, over 8% were seen once. Sequenced input: central memory CD4+ T cells from blood. These TCRs come from a woman aged 40 to 50 in good health. Each CDR3 is given with its conserved first and last residue. The D gene is left open where the match is weak. Clone size is given for some rows only: seen once, a few or many times, or a class if the clone is expanded.

J: TRBJ2-1
V: TRBV14
D: NA
size: NA
DNA: TGTGCCAGCAGCCAGGGAGTCCGCAATGAGCAGTTCTTC
CDR3: CASSQGVRNEQFF

J: TRBJ2-3
V: TRBV6-5
D: TRBD1
size: NA
DNA: TGTGCCAGCGGTAGTCCCGGACAGGGGACAGATACGCAGTATTTT
CDR3: CASGSPGQGTDTQYF

J: TRBJ2-4
V: TRBV28
D: NA
size: NA
DNA: TGTGCCAGCAGAACCGCGGGGGCAGCACTAAAAAACATTCAGTACTTC
CDR3: CASRTAGAALKNIQYF

J: TRBJ2-1
V: TRBV7-8
D: TRBD1
size: few
DNA: TGTGCCAGCAGCTTGACGGCAGGACAGGGTTACAATGAGCAGTTCTTC
CDR3: CASSLTAGQGYNEQFF

J: TRBJ2-2
V: TRBV4-3
D: NA
size: NA
DNA: TGCGCCAGCAGCCAGTTCTCGACTAGTACCGGGGAGCTGTTTTTT
CDR3: CASSQFSTSTGELFF

J: TRBJ1-4
V: TRBV5-4
D: NA
size: many
DNA: TGTGCCAGCAGCTTGTCGGGGGGCGCGGGTGAAAAACTGTTTTTT
CDR3: CASSLSGGAGEKLFF

J: TRBJ1-4
V: TRBV7-8
D: NA
size: NA
DNA: TGTGCCAGCAGCTCTCGGGGTAATGAAAAACTGTTTTTT
CDR3: CASSSRGNEKLFF

J: TRBJ2-2
V: TRBV9
D: TRBD2
size: NA
DNA: TGTGCCAGCACCGCACCGGGACTAGCGGGGGGGGGTACCGGGGAGCTGTTTTTT
CDR3: CASTAPGLAGGGTGELFF

J: TRBJ2-3
V: TRBV2
D: NA
size: few
DNA: TGTGCCAGCAAACCCCAGGCTAACACAGATACGCAGTATTTT
CDR3: CASKPQANTDTQYF

J: TRBJ1-1
V: TRBV21-1
D: NA
size: few
DNA: TGTGCCAGCAGCGACCTCAAGGGGCACACTGAAGCTTTCTTT
CDR3: CASSDLKGHTEAFF

J: TRBJ2-7
V: TRBV5-8
D: NA
size: few
DNA: TGTGCCAGTCAAAGACAGGACCCTACCTACGAGCAGTACTTC
CDR3: CASQRQDPTYEQYF

J: TRBJ1-1
V: TRBV18
D: TRBD1
size: few
DNA: TGTGCCAGCTCACCTCAGGGGGTTGCAACTGAAGCTTTCTTT
CDR3: CASSPQGVATEAFF

J: TRBJ2-5
V: TRBV11-3
D: TRBD2
size: few
DNA: TGTGCCAGCAGCTTGGGACTAGCGACCCAAGAGACCCAGTACTTC
CDR3: CASSLGLATQETQYF

J: TRBJ1-5
V: TRBV4-3
D: NA
size: NA
DNA: TGCGCCAGCAGCCAAGAAGTGGAGTATCAGCCCCAGCATTTT
CDR3: CASSQEVEYQPQHF

J: TRBJ1-2
V: TRBV1
D: NA
size: NA
DNA: TGCACCAGCAGCCAAGCGTTTGGGTTGACAGGGGCTCAGGGCTACACCTTC
CDR3: CTSSQAFGLTGAQGYTF

J: TRBJ2-5
V: TRBV5-5
D: TRBD2
size: once
DNA: TGTGCCAGCAGCTTGGCGGGGGGGCAAGAGACCCAGTACTTC
CDR3: CASSLAGGQETQYF

J: TRBJ2-5
V: TRBV7-9
D: NA
size: many
DNA: TGTGCCAGCAGCTTCAGGGACCAAGAGACCCAGTACTTC
CDR3: CASSFRDQETQYF

J: TRBJ2-1
V: TRBV27
D: NA
size: few
DNA: TGTGCCAGCAAAGTTGACTTCTCCTACTACAATGAGCAGTTCTTC
CDR3: CASKVDFSYYNEQFF

J: TRBJ2-5
V: TRBV19
D: TRBD2
size: few
DNA: TGTGCCAGTAGTATACTAGCGGGGGGGCAAGAGACCCAGTACTTC
CDR3: CASSILAGGQETQYF

J: TRBJ1-1
V: TRBV5-1
D: NA
size: few
DNA: TGCGCCAGCAGCTTTGGATCCGGGTCCAACACTGAAGCTTTCTTT
CDR3: CASSFGSGSNTEAFF

J: TRBJ2-3
V: TRBV6-5
D: TRBD2
size: NA
DNA: TGTGCCAGCAGACGTAGCGGGGGGGTTAAGGATACGCAGTATTTT
CDR3: CASRRSGGVKDTQYF

J: TRBJ2-3
V: TRBV27
D: NA
size: many
DNA: TGTGCCAGCAGTTTACGGGGGGCGTCCACAGATACGCAGTATTTT
CDR3: CASSLRGASTDTQYF

J: TRBJ1-5
V: TRBV7-2
D: NA
size: NA
DNA: TGTGCCAGCAGCTTAAATGGGCGGCCCCAGCATTTT
CDR3: CASSLNGRPQHF

J: TRBJ2-5
V: TRBV2
D: NA
size: NA
DNA: TGTGCCAGCATGGTGCAGGGGATCGGGGAGACCCAGTACTTC
CDR3: CASMVQGIGETQYF

J: TRBJ2-3
V: TRBV4-3
D: TRBD2
size: few
DNA: TGCGCCAGCAGCCAAGATGTGGGAGTAGCGGGGCATTACGATACGCAGTATTTT
CDR3: CASSQDVGVAGHYDTQYF

J: TRBJ2-2
V: TRBV5-6
D: NA
size: NA
DNA: TGTGCCAGCAGCCCAGGGGGGCCGGGCACCGGGGAGCTGTTTTTT
CDR3: CASSPGGPGTGELFF

J: TRBJ2-3
V: TRBV4-2
D: TRBD2
size: few
DNA: TGTGCCAGCAGCCAAGATAGCGGGGGCCCATCCCCCACAGATACGCAGTATTTT
CDR3: CASSQDSGGPSPTDTQYF

J: TRBJ1-3
V: TRBV6-1
D: TRBD1
size: few
DNA: TGTGCCAGCAGTCCCCGGGACAGCCGAGGCAACACCATATATTTT
CDR3: CASSPRDSRGNTIYF

J: TRBJ1-2
V: TRBV11-2
D: NA
size: few
DNA: TGTGCCAGCAGCCATTTAGACTATGGCTACACCTTC
CDR3: CASSHLDYGYTF

J: TRBJ2-2
V: TRBV6-1
D: TRBD1
size: NA
DNA: TGTGCCAGCAGGGACAGGAACCTTCCCACCGGGGAGCTGTTTTTT
CDR3: CASRDRNLPTGELFF

J: TRBJ1-1
V: TRBV5-1
D: NA
size: NA
DNA: TGCGCCAGCACCTCTGGGAGCTTTGCTGAAGCTTTCTTT
CDR3: CASTSGSFAEAFF

J: TRBJ1-6
V: TRBV5-1
D: TRBD1
size: few
DNA: TGCGCCAGCAGCGAGGGGGGGACAGGGGTTAATTCACCCCTCCACTTT
CDR3: CASSEGGTGVNSPLHF

J: TRBJ1-1
V: TRBV7-2
D: NA
size: NA
DNA: TGTGCCAGCAGCCCCGGCGGGGGGATGAGGACTGAAGCTTTCTTT
CDR3: CASSPGGGMRTEAFF

J: TRBJ2-7
V: TRBV5-1
D: NA
size: many
DNA: TGCGCCAGCAGCGAGCTCTCCCACTCCTACGAGCAGTACTTC
CDR3: CASSELSHSYEQYF

J: TRBJ1-4
V: TRBV7-9
D: NA
size: NA
DNA: TGTGCCAGCAGCTTAGACCCAGGCGGGGCAACTAATGAAAAACTGTTTTTT
CDR3: CASSLDPGGATNEKLFF

J: TRBJ1-2
V: TRBV7-8
D: TRBD1
size: few
DNA: TGTGCCAGCAGCTTAGGGGACAGGGGCTATGGCTACACCTTC
CDR3: CASSLGDRGYGYTF

J: TRBJ2-5
V: TRBV10-3
D: TRBD2
size: NA
DNA: TGTGCCATCAGTGAGTCAGGGGAGGGTGAGACCCAGTACTTC
CDR3: CAISESGEGETQYF

J: TRBJ2-3
V: TRBV10-3
D: NA
size: few
DNA: TGTGCCATGGGGGAGGGACGGGGGCCCACAGATACGCAGTATTTT
CDR3: CAMGEGRGPTDTQYF

J: TRBJ1-1
V: TRBV18
D: TRBD1
size: NA
DNA: TGTGCCAGCTCACCCGGACAGGGTAGCGCTGAAGCTTTCTTT
CDR3: CASSPGQGSAEAFF

J: TRBJ2-1
V: TRBV6-1
D: TRBD1
size: NA
DNA: TGTGCCAGCAGTGTCCTGGGACAGGGCGCCTACAATGAGCAGTTCTTC
CDR3: CASSVLGQGAYNEQFF

J: TRBJ2-5
V: TRBV29-1
D: TRBD2
size: NA
DNA: TGCAGCGTTGTTGGCGGGGGGGCTGCGGAGACCCAGTACTTC
CDR3: CSVVGGGAAETQYF

J: TRBJ2-4
V: TRBV5-1
D: NA
size: NA
DNA: TGCGCCAGCAGCGAGCAGGGAGGCGAAAACATTCAGTACTTC
CDR3: CASSEQGGENIQYF

J: TRBJ2-5
V: TRBV29-1
D: TRBD2
size: NA
DNA: TGCAGCGTTGAACGACCTAGCGGGGGGGCGGGAGAGACCCAGTACTTC
CDR3: CSVERPSGGAGETQYF

J: TRBJ2-6
V: TRBV2
D: NA
size: few
DNA: TGTGCCAGCAGTGTTAGGGCCAACGTCCTGACTTTC
CDR3: CASSVRANVLTF

J: TRBJ2-2
V: TRBV9
D: TRBD2
size: few
DNA: TGTGCCAGCAGCGTAGGAGGGGGACTAGCGAACACCGGGGAGCTGTTTTTT
CDR3: CASSVGGGLANTGELFF

J: TRBJ1-1
V: TRBV19
D: NA
size: NA
DNA: TGTGCCAGTAGCAGAAAAATGAACACTGAAGCTTTCTTT
CDR3: CASSRKMNTEAFF

J: TRBJ2-5
V: TRBV5-6
D: TRBD1
size: many
DNA: TGTGCCAGCAGCCCGGACAGGGGAATCCAAGAGACCCAGTACTTC
CDR3: CASSPDRGIQETQYF

J: TRBJ1-5
V: TRBV4-2
D: TRBD1
size: NA
DNA: TGTGCCAGCAGCCAAGTCACAGGGGGATGGGGGGGCAATCAGCCCCAGCATTTT
CDR3: CASSQVTGGWGGNQPQHF

J: TRBJ2-3
V: TRBV28
D: NA
size: few
DNA: TGTGCCAGCACCTGGGGCCAGAGCACAGATACGCAGTATTTT
CDR3: CASTWGQSTDTQYF

J: TRBJ2-7
V: TRBV6-1
D: TRBD1
size: once
DNA: TGTGCCAGCAGTGAAGTAAACAGGGGGCGCGACGAGCAGTACTTC
CDR3: CASSEVNRGRDEQYF

J: TRBJ1-3
V: TRBV14
D: NA
size: few
DNA: TGTGCCAGCAGCCAAGCTAGGAGACCGCCCGGAAACACCATATATTTT
CDR3: CASSQARRPPGNTIYF

J: TRBJ1-1
V: TRBV27
D: NA
size: NA
DNA: TGTGCCAGCAGTGCAGACTACACTGAAGCTTTCTTT
CDR3: CASSADYTEAFF